A single sample is the source of the 22 T cell receptor beta chains below, sequenced in a study of blood T cell repertoires in COVID-19. The repertoire was sequenced with immunoSEQ multiplex PCR; TCRdb's copy has only in-frame clones and lacks some. The table includes about 95,000 clones, more than 80% detected once. The sequencing input was peripheral blood. Every receptor here comes from a human donor in a cohort sampled during active COVID-19.

This clone was seen once. The chain uses TRBV19 and TRBJ2-2; TRBD2 matches 7 bases. The CDR3 contains 16 residues. The ends lost 5 bases at V and 1 base at J; junction bases unmatched: 7. CDR1 LNHDA and CDR2 SQIVND come from the germline V gene (reference sequence). In DNA form, the CDR3 reads TGTGCCAGTAGTCCCCCCGGACTAGTGAACACCGGGGAGCTGTTTTTT. It yields the protein CASSPPGLVNTGELFF.

This chain uses TRBV3-1 (or the pseudogene TRBV3-2) with TRBJ2-1; D possibly corresponds to TRBD2 (6 bases). Germline values: CDR1 LGHDT, CDR2 YNNKEL (reference sequence). V dropped 2 bases and J dropped 9 bases, with 11 bases sitting between them. This CDR3 contains 13 residues. CDR3 loop: CASSQLSGGEQFF. The CDR3 nucleotides are TGTGCCAGCAGCCAACTTAGCGGCGGTGAGCAGTTCTTC.

This chain links TRBV18 with TRBJ2-1, with D maybe TRBD2 (6 bases). V lost 2 bases and J 7 bases, leaving 15 bases between the germline ends. The CDR3 sequence is 15 residues long. The germline V gene encodes CDR1 KGHSH and CDR2 LQKENI. CDR3 sequence: CASSPGRGIRNEQFF. CDR3 DNA sequence: TGTGCCAGCTCACCAGGGCGGGGAATCCGGAATGAGCAGTTCTTC.

The CDR3 spells CASSARTGGYGYTF. CDR3 sequence (DNA): TGTGCCAGCAGTGCACGGACAGGGGGCTATGGCTACACCTTC. The rearrangement joins TRBV27 to TRBJ1-2, with 10 nucleotides matching TRBD1. The CDR3 has 14 amino acids. V shed 5 bases and J 4 bases; nucleotides not matched to a gene: 4. Germline assignment: CDR1 MNHEY and CDR2 SMNVEV (reference sequence).

The rearrangement links TRBV5-1 to TRBJ1-1; D unresolved. CDR1 and CDR2 (germline): SGHRS, YFSETQ. V was shortened by 4 bases and J by 1 base, with 11 bases between the two germline ends. This CDR3 region has 14 residues. CDR3 sequence: CASSASGENTEAFF. CDR3 nucleotides: TGCGCCAGCAGCGCTAGCGGGGAGAACACTGAAGCTTTCTTT.

V is TRBV5-1 and J is TRBJ1-5, with 9 bases lining up with TRBD1. V shed 4 bases and J 4 bases; nucleotides not matched to a gene: 3. Germline-derived CDR1 and CDR2 are SGHRS and YFSETQ. The CDR3 has 14 residues. CDR3 sequence: CASSPGQGNQPQHF. The DNA for the CDR3 is TGCGCCAGCAGCCCGGGACAGGGAAATCAGCCCCAGCATTTT.

The chain employs TRBV28 and TRBJ1-1, with 8 nucleotides matching TRBD1. Germline V gives CDR1 MDHEN, CDR2 SYDVKM. V shed 3 bases, J shed 2 bases, and the junction held 14 bases outside the gene matches. The CDR3 consists of 18 residues. The CDR3 reads CASSFAIRGLHPNTEAFF. For the CDR3, the DNA is TGTGCCAGCAGTTTCGCGATCAGGGGGCTCCATCCTAACACTGAAGCTTTCTTT.

V and J are TRBV24-1 and TRBJ2-2; D gene ambiguous. The V gene lost 9 bases and the J gene lost 4 bases, with 11 bases spanning the gap. This CDR3 is built from 13 residues. Germline assignment: CDR1 KGHDR and CDR2 SFDVKD. CDR3 region: CATDSFGTGELFF. The CDR3 nucleotides are TGTGCCACCGATTCTTTCGGCACCGGGGAGCTGTTTTTT.

J is TRBJ2-3 and V is TRBV9, with 9 bases that match TRBD2. V was clipped by 4 bases and J by 3 bases; unmatched bases: 6. The germline V gene has CDR1 SGDLS and CDR2 YYNGEE. This CDR3 is built from 15 residues. CDR3 DNA sequence: TGTGCCAGCAGCCTAACGGGACTAGCAACAGATACGCAGTATTTT. Encoded protein: CASSLTGLATDTQYF.

This clone was counted between two and nine times. This chain links TRBV4-3 with TRBJ2-7; 8 bases are a match to TRBD1. The CDR3 length is 16 residues. Germline values: CDR1 LGHNA, CDR2 YSLEER. V lost 3 bases to trimming and J lost 3 bases; unmatched junction nucleotides: 10. The CDR3 nucleotides are TGCGCCAGCAGCCAGCAACATGGACAGGGTAACTACGAGCAGTACTTC. Its protein is CASSQQHGQGNYEQYF.

The chain carries TRBV2 and TRBJ2-1; a possible D gene is TRBD1 (6 bases). The V and J ends lost 3 bases and 9 bases respectively, with 12 bases between them. Germline loops: CDR1 SNHLY, CDR2 FYNNEI. The CDR3 contains 13 residues. CDR3 region: CASSDRGLAEQFF. The CDR3 DNA reads TGTGCCAGCAGTGATAGGGGGTTGGCTGAGCAGTTCTTC.

V usage is TRBV10-3 and J usage is TRBJ2-7; maybe TRBD1 (5 bases). Trimming removed 8 bases from V and 3 bases from J, with 11 bases in between. From germline, CDR1 is ENHRY and CDR2 SYGVKD. This CDR3 has 12 residues. CDR3 sequence (DNA): TGTGCCATCGGTCCAGGGAACTACGAGCAGTACTTC. It encodes CAIGPGNYEQYF.

V and J are TRBV10-3 and TRBJ1-1; a possible D gene is TRBD1 (6 bases). The CDR3 is 15 amino acids. Between the trimmed V and J ends, which lost 0 bases and 2 bases, there was a span of 10 bases. Germline V gene lookup returns CDR1 ENHRY and CDR2 SYGVKD. CDR3 DNA sequence: TGTGCCATCAGTGAGTCACAGGGACGAAACACTGAAGCTTTCTTT. Protein sequence: CAISESQGRNTEAFF.

The chain recombines TRBV11-2 with TRBJ2-5; TRBD2 matches at 14 bases. Germline V gene sequence: CDR1 SGHAT, CDR2 FQNNGV. V lost 4 bases to trimming and J lost 5 bases; unmatched junction nucleotides: 6. This CDR3 region has 16 residues. The CDR3 loop is CASSSRGLAGGETQYF. The DNA of the CDR3 is TGTGCCAGCAGCTCTCGAGGACTAGCGGGAGGCGAGACCCAGTACTTC.

The gene calls are TRBV10-3 and TRBJ2-7; TRBD2 agrees at 7 bases. V shed 10 bases and J 0 bases; nucleotides not matched to a gene: 9. The CDR3 sequence is 14 residues long. Germline-derived CDR1 and CDR2 are ENHRY and SYGVKD. CDR3 DNA: TGTGCCACCAGATCTAGCGGCCTCTCCTACGAGCAGTACTTC. As protein: CATRSSGLSYEQYF.

The rearrangement uses TRBV19 and TRBJ2-7; 10 nucleotides match TRBD1. This CDR3 region has 15 residues. V lost 5 bases to trimming and J lost 2 bases; unmatched junction nucleotides: 6. Per germline, CDR1 LNHDA and CDR2 SQIVND (reference sequence). CDR3 DNA sequence: TGTGCCAGTAGTGCGCCCGGGACAGGGGCCTACGAGCAGTACTTC. It encodes CASSAPGTGAYEQYF.

The CDR3 coding sequence is TGTGCCAGCAGCTCCAGCGGGGGGCCCACAGATACGCAGTATTTT. This codes for CASSSSGGPTDTQYF. The chain uses TRBV9 and TRBJ2-3; 9 bases map to TRBD2. The CDR3 length is 15 residues. Germline V CDR1 and CDR2: SGDLS, YYNGEE. The J segment lost 2 bases and the V segment lost 4 bases, leaving 5 bases of the junction unmatched.

V is TRBV5-1 and J is TRBJ2-2; 9 positions agree with TRBD2. CDR3 size: 16 residues. CDR1 and CDR2 from the germline V gene are SGHRS and YFSETQ. With V trimmed by 4 bases and J by 2 bases, 6 bases remained unmatched. This CDR3 is CASSQTSGLNTGELFF. The CDR3 nucleotides read TGCGCCAGCAGCCAAACTAGCGGGTTAAACACCGGGGAGCTGTTTTTT.

The J gene is TRBJ1-4, the V gene TRBV9; D perhaps matches TRBD1 (6 bases). Germline V gene data show CDR1 as SGDLS and CDR2 as YYNGEE. Trimming left V 5 bases short and J 8 bases short, with 19 bases between. The CDR3 is 15 amino acids. DNA for the CDR3: TGTGCCAGCAGTGGGGGGGCTCTCGGACGGGAAAAACTGTTTTTT. Translated: CASSGGALGREKLFF.

The rearrangement links TRBV7-8 to TRBJ1-5; tentative D call: TRBD1 (6 bases). Trimming took off 2 bases at V and 0 bases at J, with 8 bases between the two ends. The CDR3 loop spans 15 amino acids. Germline V gene sequence: CDR1 SGHVS, CDR2 FQNEAQ. CDR3 DNA sequence: TGTGCCAGCAGCTTATCAGGGGTTAGCAATCAGCCCCAGCATTTT. As protein: CASSLSGVSNQPQHF.

The chain couples TRBV4-1 to TRBJ1-1; 10 positions agree with TRBD1. The CDR3 extends over 16 amino acids. V dropped 4 bases and J dropped 1; count of bases not matched to a gene: 6. Germline V gives CDR1 MGHRA, CDR2 YSYEKL. Written as DNA, the CDR3 is TGCGCCAGCAGCCGTAGCCGGGACAGGGGGAACACTGAAGCTTTCTTT. As protein: CASSRSRDRGNTEAFF.

V is TRBV18 and J is TRBJ2-7; perhaps TRBD1 as D (6 bases). Germline CDR1 reads KGHSH; CDR2 reads LQKENI. The V and J ends lost 2 bases and 1 base respectively, with 18 bases between them. The CDR3 spans 17 residues. CDR3: CASSPTTGTPGSYEQYF. For the CDR3, the DNA is TGTGCCAGCTCACCAACCACAGGGACCCCCGGTTCCTACGAGCAGTACTTC. Full variable domain (rest looked up from reference TRBV18 and TRBJ2-7): NAGVMQNPRHLVRRRGQEARLRCSPMKGHSHVYWYRQLPEEGLKFMVYLQKENIIDESGMPKERFSAEFPKEGPSILRIQQVVRGDSAAYFCASSPTTGTPGSYEQYFGPGTRLTVT.